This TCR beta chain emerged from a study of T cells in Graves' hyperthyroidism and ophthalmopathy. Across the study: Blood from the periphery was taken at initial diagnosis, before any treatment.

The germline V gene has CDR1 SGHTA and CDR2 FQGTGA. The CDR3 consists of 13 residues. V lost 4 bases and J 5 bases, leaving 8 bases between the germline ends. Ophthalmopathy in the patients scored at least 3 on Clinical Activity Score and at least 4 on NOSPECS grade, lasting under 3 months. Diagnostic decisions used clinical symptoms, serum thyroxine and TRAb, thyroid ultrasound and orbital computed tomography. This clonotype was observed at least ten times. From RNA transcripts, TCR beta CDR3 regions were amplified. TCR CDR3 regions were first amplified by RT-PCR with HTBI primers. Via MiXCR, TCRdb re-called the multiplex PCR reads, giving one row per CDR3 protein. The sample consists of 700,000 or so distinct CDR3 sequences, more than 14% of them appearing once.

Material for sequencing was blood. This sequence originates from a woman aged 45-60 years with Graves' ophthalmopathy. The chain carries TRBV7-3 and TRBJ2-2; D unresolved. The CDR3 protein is CASSSTFTGELFF. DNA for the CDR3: TGTGCCAGCAGCTCGACCTTTACCGGGGAGCTGTTTTTT. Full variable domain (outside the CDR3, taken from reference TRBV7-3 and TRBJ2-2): GAGVSQTPSNKVTEKGKYVELRCDPISGHTALYWYRQSLGQGPEFLIYFQGTGAADDSGLPNDRFFAVRPEGSVSTLKIQRTERGDSAVYLCASSSTFTGELFFGEGSRLTVL.